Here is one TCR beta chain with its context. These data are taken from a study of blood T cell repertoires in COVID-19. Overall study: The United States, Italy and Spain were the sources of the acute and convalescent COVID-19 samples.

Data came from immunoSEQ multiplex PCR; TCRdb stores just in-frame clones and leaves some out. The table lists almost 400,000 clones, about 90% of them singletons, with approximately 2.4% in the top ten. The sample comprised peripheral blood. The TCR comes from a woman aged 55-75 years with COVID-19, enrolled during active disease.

CDR3 amino acids: CASSPQQYNEQFF. As DNA, the CDR3 is TGTGCCAGCAGCCCACAACAGTACAATGAGCAGTTCTTC. V usage is TRBV7-3 and J usage is TRBJ2-1, with no clear D. The CDR3 is 13 residues long. Germline V gene lookup returns CDR1 SGHTA and CDR2 FQGTGA. Trimming cost V 5 bases and J 4 bases, with 9 bases left between them.